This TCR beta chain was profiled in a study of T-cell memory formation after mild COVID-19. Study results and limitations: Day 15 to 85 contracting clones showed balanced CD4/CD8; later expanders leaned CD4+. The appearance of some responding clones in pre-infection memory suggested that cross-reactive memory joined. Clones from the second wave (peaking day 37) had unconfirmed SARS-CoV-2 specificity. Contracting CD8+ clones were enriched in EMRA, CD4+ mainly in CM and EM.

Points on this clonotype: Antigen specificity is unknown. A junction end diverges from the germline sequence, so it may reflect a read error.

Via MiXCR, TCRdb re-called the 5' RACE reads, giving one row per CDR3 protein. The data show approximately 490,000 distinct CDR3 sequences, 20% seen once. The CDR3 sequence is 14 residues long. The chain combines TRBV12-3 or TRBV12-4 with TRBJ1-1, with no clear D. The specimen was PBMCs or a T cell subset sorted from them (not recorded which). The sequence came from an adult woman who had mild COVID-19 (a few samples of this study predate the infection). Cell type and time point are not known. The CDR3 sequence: CASSLVRGTNSASF. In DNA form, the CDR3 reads TGTGCCAGCAGTTTAGTTCGAGGCACCAATTCCGCCTCTTTT.